The entry below gives a single T cell receptor beta chain sequence along with its context. Its specificity is unknown. Expressed TCRB transcripts were sequenced, since all the RNA that had been isolated was reverse transcribed. The assay was immunoSEQ multiplex PCR, and TCRdb's table has in-frame clones only and misses some. The sample has about 620,000 clones, about 14% seen once; the top ten hold about 0.097%. This record belongs to a study of beta chain features in type 1 diabetes. Regarding the study as a whole: When Type 1 diabetes patients were examined, their TCRB CDR3s proved moderately but significantly shorter in all four CD4+ subsets.

Sequenced: naive CD4+ T cells from blood. This TCR derives from a man aged 18 to 29 in good health.

CDR3 DNA sequence: TGTGCCAGCAGCGTAGTGGGGCGCCTCAGCTCCTACAATGAGCAGTTCTTC. Its translation: CASSVVGRLSSYNEQFF. The gene calls are TRBV9 and TRBJ2-1, with D possibly TRBD1 on 5 matching bases. The V gene's germline CDR1 is SGDLS and CDR2 YYNGEE. With 0 bases removed from V and 0 bases from J, the gap between germline ends came to 13 bases. CDR3 length equals 17 residues. Looking up the rest from reference TRBV9 and TRBJ2-1 gives the full variable domain: DSGVTQTPKHLITATGQRVTLRCSPRSGDLSVYWYQQSLDQGLQFLIQYYNGEERAKGNILERFSAQQFPDLHSELNLSSLELGDSALYFCASSVVGRLSSYNEQFFGPGTRLTVL.